This entry describes one T cell receptor (beta chain). It lacks a known antigen. No qualities accompany the bases; no much larger clone lies one base away. Other DNA sequences of this sample code for an identical CDR3. The donors were healthy, HIV-negative adults with no recently reported acute infections or vaccinations. Every donor was a Caucasian adult living in Nashville, Tennessee, USA. Magnetic negative selection was used to enrich CD4+ T cells, after which naive cells were positively selected on CD45RA and the negative fraction became the memory subset. Blood was collected by leukapheresis, and PBMCs were isolated by Ficoll-Histopaque density gradient centrifugation and then cryopreserved in liquid nitrogen vapor phase. Analytical flow cytometry was used to check the purity and quantity of every magnetically sorted T cell population. From each sorted fraction, genomic DNA was isolated and quantified by UV absorbance on a Nanodrop 2000c.

The sample comes from a study of shared clonotypes between healthy human individuals (TCRdb year 2020). Some background on the complete study: Three men and a couple of women, aged 18 to 49 years, made up the cohort. Per donor, three plates each were used for CD4 naive and CD4 memory, two for CD8 naive, and one for CD8 memory. To estimate repertoire size and how much clonotype sharing occurs between individuals, the study deeply sequenced the blood TCR repertoires of several healthy adults. To increase sequencing depth and limit assay-specific biases, TCR repertoire library preparation and sequencing were carried out by different laboratories using diverse techniques. Between about 0.9 and 10 billion PBMCs per donor were obtained by leukapheresis.

Beyond this particular receptor, the publication reports: Sampling was limited to blood, and TCR repertoires in tissue likely differ from TCR repertoires in blood. Larger estimated clonotype richness was generally found for naive subsets than for memory subsets. Pairwise subsampling led to the expectation that sequencing depth would affect the degree of clonotype sharing among donors. Rarefaction of sorted-subset datasets indicated incomplete sequencing despite the large sequencing depth. Compared with non-shared clonotypes, the clonotypes found in all four sorted-subset donors had higher generation probabilities. Because the study included a small number of donors, the genetic and exposure-history diversity represented was limited. Approximately 4.8% of naive CD4, 3.5% of naive CD8, 2.3% of memory CD4, and less than 0.45% of memory CD8 clonotypes were shared across several donors.

Using the deep immunoSEQ assay, TCR CDR3 regions were amplified from genomic DNA by multiplex PCR. For each cell subset, the extracted genomic DNA was distributed evenly across all wells of several immunoSEQ 96-well plates, and each plate served as one replicate. For sorted subsets, about 200 ng genomic DNA, equal to tens of thousands of T cell genomes, was loaded into each replicate PCR. Purified libraries were measured with a Qubit 3.0 fluorometer, size-checked on a Bioanalyzer 2100, and measured again with the KAPA Library Quantification kit. Every immunoSEQ 96-well plate was sequenced on a separate single-read 150-cycle Illumina NextSeq 550 flow cell. The paper's processing steps were these. The immunoSEQ output contained only junctional sequences without quality scores, so filtering could not match that applied to full-length reads. Sequences were annotated with PyIR, a Python wrapper for IgBLAST v1.9, using IMGT germline references to assign V/J genes and CDR3. Reads were removed for weak V/J assignments (E-value above 1e-6), missing CDR3, stop codons, out-of-frame junctions, or ambiguous translated residues. V3J clonotypes were defined by identical inferred V gene, J gene, and CDR3 amino acid sequence. The percentage overlap between two repertoires was calculated by dividing the number of shared unique clonotypes by the size of the smaller repertoire. Richness of each repertoire was evaluated using RTK rarefaction, the Chao1 estimator, and Recon v2.1 estimates of unobserved clonotypes. OLGA was used to compute generation probabilities for all TCRbeta clonotypes that the gDNA method yielded from a few donors. As stored in TCRdb, this immuneACCESS dataset retains in-frame rearrangements with V and J assigned. A fraction of the clones does not appear; measured against another copy, unresolved V genes explain less than half of the discrepancy, and the remainder lacks a known reason. The V and J calls and clone size are taken from that table; D and trimming were inferred from the DNA. The sample table shows over 2 million clones, and 90% to 95% are seen once. Of the sample, more than 0.1% is held by the ten largest clones.

Trimming takes 6 bases off V and 5 bases off J; junction bases not matched to a gene: 7. For CDR1 and CDR2, the germline V gene lists SNHLY and FYNNEI. Spanning cysteine to phenylalanine, the CDR3 consists of 14 amino acids. CDR3 DNA is the only sequence kept; it has 42 bases, read in frame from the first base. This receptor chain uses TRBV2 and TRBJ2-7, with 10 bases matching TRBD1. Sequencing was performed on naive CD4+ T cells sorted from blood. Explained via the paper, the cell subset or site label denotes: CD45RA+ positively selected. The receptor comes from a man younger than 35 in good health. The bases are TGTGCCAGCAGGCTGGGACAGGGGTTCCACGAGCAGTACTTC. Translated, it gives CASRLGQGFHEQYF.